Listed below are T cell receptor beta chains from one sample, sequenced in a study of post-analysis software for immune sequencing data. Via MiXCR, TCRdb re-called the PCR reads, giving one row per CDR3 protein. The sample contains roughly 800,000 distinct CDR3 sequences, roughly 27% of which appear only once. Sample: blood. Receptor source: a girl between 5 and 17 years old with multiple sclerosis. Each CDR3 is given with its conserved first and last residue. The D gene is left open where the match is weak. Clone size is shown for a subset of rows, as once, few, many or a class of expanded clone.

>few|-|TRBJ2-1|TRBV9
TGTGCCAGCAGCGTAGGAGGAACCGAACCCCCGCATGAGCAGTTCTTC
CASSVGGTEPPHEQFF
>-|TRBD1|TRBJ2-5|TRBV5-5
TGTGCCAGCAGCTCGGGACAGGAGGGGACCCAGTACTTC
CASSSGQEGTQYF
>few|TRBD1|TRBJ1-1|TRBV20-1
TGCAGTGCTCTTCCCACCCGGACAGGGGGTTCGGGGGGCCCCTTTTACACTTTCTTT
CSALPTRTGGSGGPFYTFF
>few|-|TRBJ2-5|TRBV5-6
TGTGCCAGCAGCTTGTCCGGGTTGAAGACCCAGTACTTC
CASSLSGLKTQYF
>-|-|TRBJ2-3|TRBV4-2
TGTGCCAGCAGCCAAGAGACGGACCGCACGCCGGGTACGCAGTATTTT
CASSQETDRTPGTQYF
>few|-|TRBJ2-1|TRBV5-1
TGCGCCAGCAGCAAAGATCCAGACTGGCTCGATGAGCAGTTCTTC
CASSKDPDWLDEQFF
>few|-|TRBJ2-1|TRBV10-3
TGTGCCATCAGTGAGTCGGGCCAGAACGATGAGCAGTTCTTC
CAISESGQNDEQFF
>few|-|TRBJ2-6|TRBV27
TGTGCCAGCAGGACAAACTCTGGGGCCAACGTCCTGACTTTC
CASRTNSGANVLTF
>-|-|TRBJ2-7|TRBV7-2
TGTGCCAGCAGCTTAGGAGTATTCGCCCACGAGCAGTACTTC
CASSLGVFAHEQYF
>few|-|TRBJ2-3|TRBV20-1
TGCAGTTCAATCTACCGCTCCCCCGACACAGATACGCAGTATTTT
CSSIYRSPDTDTQYF
>-|-|TRBJ1-1|TRBV20-1
TGCAGTGCTCGGGACACCGGCGGCACTGAAGCTTTCTTT
CSARDTGGTEAFF
>-|-|TRBJ1-6|TRBV10-3
TGTGCCATCAGTGAGTCCTCGGGGCAATCACCCCTCCACTTT
CAISESSGQSPLHF
>-|-|TRBJ1-5|TRBV12-3/TRBV12-4
TGTGCCAGCAGTTTAGCCCAGGGGAGCAATCAGCCCCAGCATTTT
CASSLAQGSNQPQHF
>-|-|TRBJ2-5|TRBV24-1
TGTGCCACCAGTGATTTGGGGGCGGGGCAAGAGACCCAGTACTTC
CATSDLGAGQETQYF
>-|-|TRBJ2-5|TRBV7-9
TGTGCCAGCAGCTCGAACCCCGGAGAGACCCAGTACTTC
CASSSNPGETQYF
>few|TRBD1|TRBJ1-2|TRBV12-3/TRBV12-4
TGTGCCAGCAGCCCGACAGGGGGCTACTATGGCTACACCTTC
CASSPTGGYYGYTF
>few|TRBD1|TRBJ1-5|TRBV7-9
TGTGCCAGCAGCTCCGACCGGGACAGGAGCTTCAATCAGCCCCAGCATTTT
CASSSDRDRSFNQPQHF
>-|-|TRBJ1-2|TRBV2
TGTGCCACCAGGGCGGAGGATGGATACTATGGCTACACCTTC
CATRAEDGYYGYTF
>many|-|TRBJ1-2|TRBV29-1
TGCAGCGTCGGGGGCACCACCTATGGCTACACCTTC
CSVGGTTYGYTF
>-|-|TRBJ1-4|TRBV15
TGTGCCACCAGCAGACTGGGGGCTAGTGAAAAACTGTTTTTT
CATSRLGASEKLFF
>-|-|TRBJ1-2|TRBV7-2
TGTGCCAGCAGCCAAACGGGGGGGCCGTATGGCTACACCTTC
CASSQTGGPYGYTF
>few|-|TRBJ2-3|TRBV13
TGTGCCAGCAGTAAGCCTGGACTTGACACAGATACGCAGTATTTT
CASSKPGLDTDTQYF
>-|-|TRBJ1-5|TRBV7-2
TGTGCCAGCAGCTTAGGCGGGACTAGCAATCAGTCCCAGCATTTT
CASSLGGTSNQSQHF
>-|-|TRBJ2-7|TRBV15
TGTGCCACCAGCAGAGACTGGGACCTCACCAAGGGCGAGCAGTACTTC
CATSRDWDLTKGEQYF
>-|TRBD1|TRBJ1-3|TRBV20-1
TGCAGTGCTAGCATAGGGGGCGGACTTGACTTTGGAAACACCATATATTTT
CSASIGGGLDFGNTIYF
>few|TRBD2|TRBJ2-1|TRBV20-1
TGCAGTGCTTCACACCACCGACTAGCGGGAGGGGGACGGCAGTTCTTC
CSASHHRLAGGGRQFF
>-|-|TRBJ2-5|TRBV15
TGTGCCACCAGCGAAGCGAAGCGGGTTTGGGAGACCCAGTACTTC
CATSEAKRVWETQYF
>-|TRBD2|TRBJ2-5|TRBV2
TGTGCCAGCAGTTATGGACTAGCGGGGGGCCGAGGGGAGACCCAGTACTTC
CASSYGLAGGRGETQYF
>-|-|TRBJ1-4|TRBV7-2
TGTGCCAGCAGCTTAGCGGGGGGATCACAGGAAAAACTGTTTTTT
CASSLAGGSQEKLFF
>few|TRBD1|TRBJ1-5|TRBV29-1
TGCAGCGCCATGACAGGGAATAGCAATCAGCCCCAGCATTTT
CSAMTGNSNQPQHF
>few|-|TRBJ2-3|TRBV20-1
TGCAGTGCTATTAAGGACAGCACAGATACGCAGTATTTT
CSAIKDSTDTQYF
>-|TRBD1|TRBJ1-1|TRBV7-9
TGTGCCAGCAGCCCCCCTCGGGACAGGGCCACTGAAGCTTTCTTT
CASSPPRDRATEAFF
>-|-|TRBJ2-5|TRBV19
TGTGCCAGTAGTGCAGGGGGGAAGGAGACCCAGTACTTC
CASSAGGKETQYF
>few|TRBD1|TRBJ2-4|TRBV5-1
TGCGCCAGCAGCCGAGTAGGGGGCTCAGCCAAAAACATTCAGTACTTC
CASSRVGGSAKNIQYF
>-|TRBD1|TRBJ1-4|TRBV15
TGTGCCACCAGCCTCCCCCCCGGGACAGGGGGTGAAAAACTGTTTTTT
CATSLPPGTGGEKLFF
>-|TRBD1|TRBJ2-5|TRBV10-3
TGTGCCATCAGTGACCAGACAGGGCGGCAGACCCAGTACTTC
CAISDQTGRQTQYF
>-|-|TRBJ1-5|TRBV27
TGTGCCAGCAGTTTGACACGACACCAGCCCCAGCATTTT
CASSLTRHQPQHF
>few|-|TRBJ2-7|TRBV29-1
TGCAGCGGGGGTGCAGGGCCCTACGAGCAGTACTTC
CSGGAGPYEQYF
>few|TRBD1|TRBJ1-2|TRBV9
TGTGCCAGCAGCCCGACATTAGGGGGCCCCAACTATGGCTACACCTTC
CASSPTLGGPNYGYTF
>-|-|TRBJ2-7|TRBV29-1
TGCAGCGTTGGGACCTCAACACACGAGCAGTACTTC
CSVGTSTHEQYF
>-|TRBD1|TRBJ2-1|TRBV5-1
TGCGCCAGCAGCTTTGGACAGGGCAGGGAGCAGTTCTTC
CASSFGQGREQFF
>-|-|TRBJ2-4|TRBV20-1
TGCACTGCAACTAGGGGAACCAAAAACATTCAGTACTTC
CTATRGTKNIQYF
>-|TRBD1|TRBJ2-1|TRBV18
TGTGCCAGCTCACCGGGACAGACTAACAATGAGCAGTTCTTC
CASSPGQTNNEQFF
>-|-|TRBJ2-3|TRBV12-3/TRBV12-4
TGTGCCAGCAGTTTAAACCCAAAAGATACGCAGTATTTT
CASSLNPKDTQYF
>many|-|TRBJ2-1|TRBV6-2/TRBV6-3
TGTGCCAGCAGTCTGCCTCAGGTTAGCTCCTACAATGAGCAGTTCTTC
CASSLPQVSSYNEQFF
>-|TRBD2|TRBJ2-5|TRBV7-2
TGTGCCAGCAGCTCATGGGGACGAGCGGGAGCCCAAGAGACCCAGTACTTC
CASSSWGRAGAQETQYF
>-|TRBD1|TRBJ1-2|TRBV6-5
TGTGCCAGCAGTCCGAGACAGGGTTTTCACTATGGCTACACCTTC
CASSPRQGFHYGYTF
>few|-|TRBJ2-5|TRBV3-1
TGTGCCAGCAGCCAAGATCTTGGAGGGGCAGAGACCCAGTACTTC
CASSQDLGGAETQYF
>-|-|TRBJ2-3|TRBV25-1
TGTGCCAGCAGTGACGTCAGAACCTACACAGATACGCAGTATTTT
CASSDVRTYTDTQYF